This T cell receptor (beta chain) was sequenced in a study of blood T cells in healthy people across ages. Using a J-beta primer mix together with a sample-barcoded 5' primer, a second PCR was run for roughly 6 to 12 cycles. TCRdb ran MiXCR on the 5' RACE reads and lists one entry per CDR3 protein. The sample gives about 800,000 distinct CDR3 sequences, 20% to 25% of which show up once; approximately 3.7% is in the top ten. This clonotype was counted ten times or more. The same sample was also studied in work on T cells of mothers and their children.

The sequence was collected from a boy aged 5-17 years in good health. The sample taken for sequencing was blood.

This chain's CDR3 is CATSEPDRRNGNYGYTF. The CDR3 DNA follows: TGTGCCACCAGTGAACCGGACAGGAGGAATGGGAACTATGGCTACACCTTC. The chain combines TRBV24-1 with TRBJ1-2, with TRBD1 identical over 7 bases. Germline trimming cut 4 bases from V and 2 bases from J; bases unmatched to any gene: 12. The germline CDR1 and CDR2 sequences are KGHDR and SFDVKD. The CDR3 covers 17 residues.